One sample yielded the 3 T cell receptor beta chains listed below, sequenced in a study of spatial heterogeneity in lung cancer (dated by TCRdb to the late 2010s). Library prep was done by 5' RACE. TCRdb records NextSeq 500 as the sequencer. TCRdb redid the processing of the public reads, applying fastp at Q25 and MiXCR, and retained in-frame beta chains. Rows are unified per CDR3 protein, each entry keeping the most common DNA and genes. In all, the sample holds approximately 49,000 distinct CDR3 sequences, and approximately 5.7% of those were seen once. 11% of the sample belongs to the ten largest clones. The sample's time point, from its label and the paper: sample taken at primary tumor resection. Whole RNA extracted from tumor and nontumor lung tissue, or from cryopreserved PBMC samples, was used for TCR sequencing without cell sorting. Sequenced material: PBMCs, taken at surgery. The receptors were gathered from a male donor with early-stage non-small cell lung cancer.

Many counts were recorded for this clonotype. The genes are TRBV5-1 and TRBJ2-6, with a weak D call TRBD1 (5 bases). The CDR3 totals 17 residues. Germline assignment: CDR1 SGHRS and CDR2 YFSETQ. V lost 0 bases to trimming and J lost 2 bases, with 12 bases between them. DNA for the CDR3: TGCGCCAGCAGCTTGGGGGCTACGACAGCTGGGGCCAACGTCCTGACTTTC. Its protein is CASSLGATTAGANVLTF.

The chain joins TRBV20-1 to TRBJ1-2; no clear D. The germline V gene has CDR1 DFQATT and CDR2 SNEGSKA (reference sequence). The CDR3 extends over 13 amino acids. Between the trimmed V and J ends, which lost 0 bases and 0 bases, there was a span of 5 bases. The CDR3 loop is CSAREPTNYGYTF. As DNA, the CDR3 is TGCAGTGCTAGAGAACCCACTAACTATGGCTACACCTTC.

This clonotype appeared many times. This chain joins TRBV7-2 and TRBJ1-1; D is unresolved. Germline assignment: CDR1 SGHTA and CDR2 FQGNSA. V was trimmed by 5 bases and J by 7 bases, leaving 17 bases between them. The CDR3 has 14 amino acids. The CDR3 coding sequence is TGTGCCAGCAGCCCCTCTGCGGGATTGGGTGAAGCTTTCTTT. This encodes CASSPSAGLGEAFF.